The following is a T cell receptor beta chain sequence with its context. Its antigen is still unknown. No clone much larger than this one lies a single base away; base qualities are absent. TCR CDR3 regions were amplified from genomic DNA by multiplex PCR using the deep immunoSEQ assay. Extracted genomic DNA from each cell subset was distributed evenly across all wells of several immunoSEQ 96-well plates, and each plate was treated as a replicate. For unsorted PBMC, each replicate PCR was loaded with roughly 270 ng genomic DNA, equivalent to around 30,000 T cell genomes. Unsorted PBMC genomic DNA was sequenced across ten immunoSEQ deep assay plates. Purified libraries were quantified with a Qubit 3.0 fluorometer, sized on a Bioanalyzer 2100, and re-quantified with the KAPA Library Quantification kit. Each immunoSEQ 96-well plate was sequenced on its own single-read 150-cycle Illumina NextSeq 550 flow cell. Processing in the source paper ran as follows. Because only junctional sequences without quality scores were contained in the immunoSEQ output, filtering matching that applied to full-length reads could not be performed. To assign V/J genes and CDR3, sequences were annotated using PyIR, a Python wrapper for IgBLAST v1.9, with IMGT germline references. Any read was removed if the V/J assignment was weak (E-value above 1e-6), the CDR3 was missing, or the read contained stop codons, out-of-frame junctions, or ambiguous translated residues. V3J clonotypes were defined as sequences sharing an identical inferred V gene, J gene, and CDR3 amino acid sequence. Percentage overlap between repertoires was calculated by dividing the number of shared unique clonotypes by the size of the smaller repertoire. RTK rarefaction, the Chao1 estimator, and Recon v2.1 estimates of unobserved clonotypes were used to assess repertoire richness. TCRdb re-hosts the immuneACCESS table, in-frame sequences only. Its copies lack some clones; in the studies checked, an unresolved V gene accounts for under half of them, and the cause for the rest is not known. The D gene and trimming were derived from the DNA, and the V and J assignments and clone size from that table. A total of roughly 500,000 clones appear in this sample, over 70% of them only once. The top ten constitute roughly an eighth of the sample.

Donors were healthy HIV-negative adults with no recently reported acute infections or vaccinations. All donors were Caucasian adults living in Nashville, Tennessee, USA. For unsorted samples, tens of millions of PBMCs were counted and genomic DNA was extracted with the QIAamp DNA Blood Mini kit. After blood collection by leukapheresis, PBMCs were isolated using Ficoll-Histopaque density gradient centrifugation and then cryopreserved in the vapor phase of liquid nitrogen. These data belong to a study of shared clonotypes between healthy human individuals (TCRdb year 2020). Regarding the study in general: The cohort comprised two women and a few men aged 18 to 49 years. To estimate repertoire size and how much clonotypes are shared between individuals, the study performed deep sequencing of blood TCR repertoires from a handful of healthy adults. To increase sequencing depth and limit assay-specific biases, TCR repertoire library preparation and sequencing were carried out by different laboratories using diverse techniques. Per donor, leukapheresis produced somewhere between about 0.9 and 9.5 billion PBMCs.

Trimming takes 3 bases off V and 8 bases off J; junction bases not matched to a gene: 4. The CDR1 and CDR2 encoded by the germline V gene are KGHSH and LQKENI. Including the terminal cysteine and phenylalanine, the CDR3 comprises 13 residues. The kept DNA is CDR3 alone, 39 bases in frame from the first base. The study at large found these results: The small number of donors limited the genetic and exposure-history diversity represented. Sampling was limited to blood, and TCR repertoires in tissue likely differ from TCR repertoires in blood. Pairwise subsampling indicated that sequencing depth was expected to affect the degree of clonotype sharing among donors.

Rearrangement joined TRBV18 to TRBJ2-1, with 7 bases aligning to TRBD2. This TCR derives from a woman between 40 and 50 years old in good health. Some clones in this sample may be carry-over from other donors' samples. Sample: PBMCs. The CDR3 region: CASSPGGGHEQFF. The DNA sequence is TGTGCCAGCTCACCTGGGGGGGGTCATGAGCAGTTCTTC. Where the CDR3 stops, the reference TRBV18 and TRBJ2-1 genes take over; the full variable domain is NAGVMQNPRHLVRRRGQEARLRCSPMKGHSHVYWYRQLPEEGLKFMVYLQKENIIDESGMPKERFSAEFPKEGPSILRIQQVVRGDSAAYFCASSPGGGHEQFFGPGTRLTVL.